This TCR beta chain was recorded in a study of cytomegalovirus exposure and HLA in healthy donors. Germline V CDR1 and CDR2: MDHEN, SYDVKM. V was clipped by 5 bases and J by 8 bases; unmatched bases: 4. The CDR3 extends over 13 amino acids. General study results and limits: Productive rates of about 90% or about 30% were seen for most TCR beta V segments in an earlier analysis. Under in vitro conditions, three CMV-associated chains were confirmed as specific for CMV antigens. The number of N-insertions in an Asian-associated ancestry cluster was reportedly below the 666-donor mean in a later analysis.

As for this clone: What it binds is not known.

The PCR employed 60 Vbeta primers together with 13 Jbeta primers. Methods used by the authors: Roughly 11 million of the 60 million to 80 million unique TCR beta chains counted in a later analysis were shared. Repertoires were generated with immunoSEQ multiplex PCR, while TCRdb's copy carries only in-frame clones and drops some. V and J calls and clone size are as listed in that table; D and trimming were resolved from the DNA. The sample consists of 98,000 or so clones, 78% of them appearing once. The V call is TRBV28, the J call TRBJ1-4, with 8 bases lining up with TRBD1. Sequenced material: PBMCs. The TCR was taken from a woman between 40 and 50 years old in good health and CMV-seronegative. DNA of the CDR3: TGTGCCAGCAGTAGACAGGGGATCGAAAAACTGTTTTTT. Its protein product is CASSRQGIEKLFF.